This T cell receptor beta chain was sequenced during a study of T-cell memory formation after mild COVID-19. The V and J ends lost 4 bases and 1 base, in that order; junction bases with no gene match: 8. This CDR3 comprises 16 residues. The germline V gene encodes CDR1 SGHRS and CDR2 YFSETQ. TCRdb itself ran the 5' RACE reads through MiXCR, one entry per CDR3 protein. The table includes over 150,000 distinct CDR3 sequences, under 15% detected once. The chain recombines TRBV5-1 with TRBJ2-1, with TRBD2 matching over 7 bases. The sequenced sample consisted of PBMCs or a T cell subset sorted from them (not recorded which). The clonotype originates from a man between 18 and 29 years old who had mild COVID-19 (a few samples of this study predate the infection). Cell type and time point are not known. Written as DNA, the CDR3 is TGCGCCAGCAGCCCCGGGGAGGGAAAGTCCTACAATGAGCAGTTCTTC. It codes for CASSPGEGKSYNEQFF.